The source of this T cell receptor beta chain is a study of OX40 agonist ivuxolimab in advanced cancers. Study-wide findings and caveats: At 0.1 to 3.0 mg/kg, CD4+ and CD8+ blood T cells expanded clonally by week 6.

Only in-frame clones appear in the TCRdb table, and some are missing; sequencing was by immunoSEQ multiplex PCR. The data show about 48,000 clones, roughly 81% seen once. This clone was recorded a few times. Antigen specificity is unknown. The receptor was derived from an adult with an advanced solid tumor such as melanoma, head and neck, liver or kidney cancer. Material: CD4+ or CD8+ T cells sorted from blood, obtained in a trial of the OX40 agonist ivuxolimab.

Here the CDR3 reads CASSWGIGGYTF. The CDR3 bases are TGTGCCAGCAGCTGGGGGATTGGAGGCTACACCTTC. This chain uses TRBV5-6 with TRBJ1-2; possible D gene TRBD1, 5 bases. This CDR3 is 12 amino acids long. Looked up from germline, CDR1 is SGHDT and CDR2 is YYEEEE. V lost 3 bases and J 8 bases, leaving 11 bases between the germline ends.